The 7 T cell receptor beta chains in this list originate from one sample, sequenced in a study of T-cell reconstitution after alpha-beta-depleted transplantation in children. TCRbeta library preparation incorporated unique molecular identifiers. MiXCR, run by TCRdb on the PCR reads, gives a single entry per CDR3 protein. In the table there are around 530,000 distinct CDR3 sequences, less than 35% of which are singletons. The specimen comprised PBMCs from the stem cell graft donor, sampled from the stem cell graft. The receptors shown here come from a human donor who donated a stem cell graft to a child with aplastic anemia.

The rearrangement joins TRBV6-1 to TRBJ1-1, with TRBD1 matching over 7 bases. The CDR3 length is 16 residues. V shed 6 bases and J 7 bases; nucleotides not matched to a gene: 17. Germline V gene data show CDR1 as MNHNS and CDR2 as SASEGT. The CDR3 sequence: CASSQLPTGDRGEAFF. Here the CDR3 DNA reads TGTGCCAGCAGCCAACTTCCTACAGGGGACCGTGGTGAAGCTTTCTTT.

This rearrangement joins TRBV29-1 to TRBJ2-7, with D unresolved. Germline assignment: CDR1 SQVTM and CDR2 ANQGSEA. This CDR3 contains 11 residues. V was shortened by 4 bases and J by 6 bases, with 10 bases between the two germline ends. The DNA for the CDR3 is TGCAGCGTTGTGGTAGTAGGCGAGCAGTACGTC. Its translation is CSVVVVGEQYV.

This clonotype was seen only a few times. The chain joins TRBV29-1 to TRBJ2-3; 10 bases are shared with TRBD1. From germline, CDR1 is SQVTM and CDR2 ANQGSEA. With V trimmed by 3 bases and J by 6 bases, 12 bases remained unmatched. The CDR3 runs 16 residues. The CDR3 DNA reads as TGCAGCGTTGATTCAGCGACAGGGGGCTTGGGGGATACGCAGTATTTT. As protein: CSVDSATGGLGDTQYF.

The chain's CDR3 is CASSLRGTRQETQYF. The DNA of the CDR3 is TGTGCCAGCAGCTTACGCGGCACACGACAAGAGACCCAGTACTTC. This sequence joins TRBV7-7 and TRBJ2-5; D is unresolved. Germline V CDR1 and CDR2: SSHAT, FNYEAQ (reference sequence). The V gene lost 2 bases and the J gene lost 2 bases, with 12 bases spanning the gap. The length of the CDR3 is 15 residues.

V is TRBV5-1 and J is TRBJ1-3, with TRBD1 matching over 9 bases. The CDR3 loop spans 15 amino acids. The V segment lost 5 bases and the J segment 2 bases; nucleotides outside the gene matches: 5. Per germline, CDR1 SGHRS and CDR2 YFSETQ. CDR3 region: CASRDGTGPGNTIYF. CDR3 DNA: TGCGCCAGCAGGGACGGGACAGGGCCTGGAAACACCATATATTTT.

This clonotype appeared a few times. The chain couples TRBV20-1 to TRBJ2-3; TRBD2 matches 10 bases. The CDR3 runs 15 residues. V lost 4 bases, J lost 3 bases, and 7 bases stayed unmatched. The V gene's germline CDR1 is DFQATT and CDR2 SNEGSKA (reference sequence). The CDR3 sequence: CSATWTSGATDTQYF. The CDR3 DNA reads as TGCAGTGCTACGTGGACTAGCGGAGCTACAGATACGCAGTATTTT.

This clonotype was observed once. The V gene is TRBV29-1, the J gene TRBJ2-2; D is possibly TRBD1 (6 bases). Germline CDR1 and CDR2: SQVTM and ANQGSEA. The CDR3 sequence is 14 residues long. V lost 5 bases and J 0 bases, leaving 10 bases between the germline ends. CDR3 nucleotide sequence: TGCAGCGTTCAGGGGATGGCGAACACCGGGGAGCTGTTTTTT. Amino acids: CSVQGMANTGELFF.